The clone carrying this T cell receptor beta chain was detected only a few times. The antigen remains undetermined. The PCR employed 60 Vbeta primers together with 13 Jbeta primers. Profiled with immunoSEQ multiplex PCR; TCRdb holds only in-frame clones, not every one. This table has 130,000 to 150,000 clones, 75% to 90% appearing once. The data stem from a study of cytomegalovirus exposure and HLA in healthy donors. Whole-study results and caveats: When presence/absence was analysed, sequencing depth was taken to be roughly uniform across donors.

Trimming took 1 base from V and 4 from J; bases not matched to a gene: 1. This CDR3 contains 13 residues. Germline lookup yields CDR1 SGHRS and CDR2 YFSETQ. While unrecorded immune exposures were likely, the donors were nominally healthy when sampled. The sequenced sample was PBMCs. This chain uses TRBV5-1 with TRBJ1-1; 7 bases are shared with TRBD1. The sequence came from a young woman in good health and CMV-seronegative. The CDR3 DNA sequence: TGCGCCAGCAGCTTGCAGGGGGGCACTGAAGCTTTCTTT. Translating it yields CASSLQGGTEAFF. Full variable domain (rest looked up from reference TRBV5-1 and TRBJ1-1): KAGVTQTPRYLIKTRGQQVTLSCSPISGHRSVSWYQQTPGQGLQFLFEYFSETQRNKGNFPGRFSGRQFSNSRSEMNVSTLELGDSALYLCASSLQGGTEAFFGQGTRLTVV.